This TCR beta chain was identified in a study of T cell repertoires in cytomegalovirus infection. Study information: Matching HLA type and CMV infection were both indicated by public TCR beta signatures.

V lost 5 bases to trimming and J lost 1 base, with 11 bases between them. The germline CDR1 and CDR2 sequences are SEHNR and FQNEAQ (reference sequence). The CDR3 is 14 residues long. Using its own MiXCR run on the reads, TCRdb lists one record per CDR3 protein. The data contain roughly 800,000 distinct CDR3 sequences, just under 30% of them singletons. Study-wide results and limits: Frequencies of public TCR beta families were cumulated, and this identified carriers of CMV plus the relevant HLA.

As concerns this clonotype: The antigen is not known.

Sequenced material: cultured CD8+ T cells from PBMCs, taken from culture after CMV antigen stimulation. This clonotype originated in a human donor in good health (CMV status not recorded). Some clones in this sample may be carry-over from other donors' samples. V gene TRBV7-9 combines with J gene TRBJ1-2; unclear D gene. This chain's CDR3 is CASSPELLNYGYTF. CDR3 nucleotide sequence: TGTGCCAGCAGCCCGGAGCTTCTTAACTATGGCTACACCTTC.